A selection of T cell receptor beta chains follows, all from one sample in a study of blood T cell repertoires in COVID-19. Only in-frame clones appear in the TCRdb table, and some are missing; sequencing was by immunoSEQ multiplex PCR. The sample contains about 220,000 clones, 80% to 90% of which appear only once. Specimen: peripheral blood. Receptors were obtained from a man aged 30 to 39 who had recovered from COVID-19. Both conserved end residues are part of each CDR3. A D gene is named only where the DNA matches it firmly. Where a row states a size, it is once, few, many or the class of an expanded clone; other rows omit it.

DNA,CDR3,size,D,length,V,J
TGTGCCTGCCCAATTGGGGGGATCGGCAATTCACCCCTCCACTTT,CACPIGGIGNSPLHF,NA,NA,15,TRBV30,TRBJ1-6
TGTGCCAGCAGCTTAGATGAGGCGGGGGCTAGCTACGAGCAGTACTTC,CASSLDEAGASYEQYF,NA,NA,16,TRBV7-6,TRBJ2-7
TGTGCCAGCAGTCATGGGACAGGGAGTACCTACGAGCAGTACTTC,CASSHGTGSTYEQYF,NA,TRBD1,15,TRBV6-5,TRBJ2-7
TGTGCCAGCAGCCCTGACAGGGCTTATGGCTACACCTTC,CASSPDRAYGYTF,once,TRBD1,13,TRBV3-1/TRBV3-2,TRBJ1-2
TGTGCCAGCAGTTTAGGAGGCAGGTGGAACACCGGGGAGCTGTTTTTT,CASSLGGRWNTGELFF,NA,NA,16,TRBV27,TRBJ2-2
TGTGCCAGCAGTGAATTGGGAGGCAAGCCCCAGCATTTT,CASSELGGKPQHF,NA,NA,13,TRBV25-1,TRBJ1-5
TGTGCCTGGAGTCCCGACAGGGGGAATCAGCCCCAGCATTTT,CAWSPDRGNQPQHF,NA,TRBD1,14,TRBV30,TRBJ1-5
TGTGCGTTTGGCGGGGGAGAAACCGGGGAGCTGTTTTTT,CAFGGGETGELFF,NA,TRBD2,13,TRBV6-5,TRBJ2-2
TGTGCCAGCAGCTTGGACGGGGGACAGGGTGTGGGCAAAAACATTCAGTACTTC,CASSLDGGQGVGKNIQYF,few,TRBD1,18,TRBV7-2,TRBJ2-4
TGTGCCAGCAGTGAAAACCGCCAGTGGACAGGGCACAATCAGCCCCAGCATTTT,CASSENRQWTGHNQPQHF,NA,TRBD1,18,TRBV6-1,TRBJ1-5
TGTGCCAGCAGTACGGACAGGGCGTATTCACCCCTCCACTTT,CASSTDRAYSPLHF,NA,TRBD1,14,TRBV6-5,TRBJ1-6
TGTGCCAGCAGCCAGGGACAGGGGAATGAGCAGTTCTTC,CASSQGQGNEQFF,NA,TRBD1,13,TRBV12-3/TRBV12-4,TRBJ2-1
TGCAGCGTTGTTGGTGGACAGGGGTCAATTCAGCATTTT,CSVVGGQGSIQHF,NA,TRBD1,13,TRBV29-1,TRBJ1-5
TGTGCCAGCAGTATGTCGGGCTCCTATAATTCACCCCTCCACTTT,CASSMSGSYNSPLHF,NA,NA,15,TRBV2,TRBJ1-6
TGTGCCAGCAGCCCGCGCACGGATTCACCCCTCCACTTT,CASSPRTDSPLHF,NA,NA,13,TRBV11-2,TRBJ1-6
TGTGCCAGCAGCCTCGGAGTCTCAATCCCCAATGAGCAGTTCTTC,CASSLGVSIPNEQFF,NA,NA,15,TRBV7-8,TRBJ2-1
TGTGCCAGCAGCGGGGGTTTAAACTACGAGCAGTACTTC,CASSGGLNYEQYF,NA,NA,13,TRBV2,TRBJ2-7
TGCGCCAGCAGCTATGGGACTAGCGGGCTTAGCACAGATACGCAGTATTTT,CASSYGTSGLSTDTQYF,NA,TRBD2,17,TRBV4-1,TRBJ2-3
TGTGCCAGCAGTTACGGTTGGGGGCAGACCCAGTACTTC,CASSYGWGQTQYF,few,NA,13,TRBV6-6,TRBJ2-5
TGTGCCATCCTCGAGGGAAATTCGTATGGCTACACCTTC,CAILEGNSYGYTF,NA,NA,13,TRBV10-3,TRBJ1-2
TGTGCTAGTGGTTTCCCCGGGGCCGGGGAGCTGTTTTTT,CASGFPGAGELFF,NA,NA,13,TRBV12-5,TRBJ2-2
TGCGCCAGCAGCTCTTGGGAGGACAGGAACTCTGGAAACACCATATATTTT,CASSSWEDRNSGNTIYF,NA,TRBD1,17,TRBV5-1,TRBJ1-3
TGTGCCAGTAGTACCCGCCGGGGTAAAAACATTCAGTACTTC,CASSTRRGKNIQYF,NA,NA,14,TRBV19,TRBJ2-4
TGTGCCTGGAGTGTTCAGGTGAACACTGAAGCTTTCTTT,CAWSVQVNTEAFF,few,NA,13,TRBV30,TRBJ1-1
TGCGCCAGCAGCTCGCTGACTAGCGGGGGTCGCGAGCAGTACTTC,CASSSLTSGGREQYF,NA,TRBD2,15,TRBV4-1,TRBJ2-7
TGTGCCAGCAGCAAGACAGGGGAATTGGAGGCTTTCTTT,CASSKTGELEAFF,NA,TRBD1,13,TRBV27,TRBJ1-1
TGTGCCAGCAGTTTTGGGGTACAGGGGGCTTTGGGTTATGGCTACACCTTC,CASSFGVQGALGYGYTF,once,TRBD1,17,TRBV27,TRBJ1-2
TGTGCCAGCAGCTTCGCCACAGAGACTGAAGCTTTCTTT,CASSFATETEAFF,NA,NA,13,TRBV11-2,TRBJ1-1
TGTGCCTGGGGGGGCCGTTGGGAGACCCAGTACTTC,CAWGGRWETQYF,NA,NA,12,TRBV30,TRBJ2-5
TGTGCCAGCAGTTTAGCCCGACTTGGCAATCAGCCCCAGCATTTT,CASSLARLGNQPQHF,once,NA,15,TRBV27,TRBJ1-5
TGTGCCAGCTCACCGCCTAGCGGGGCTTCTAGCACAGATACGCAGTATTTT,CASSPPSGASSTDTQYF,NA,TRBD2,17,TRBV18,TRBJ2-3
TGTGCCAGCAGCCAAGCGCCCCTAGGAACCAGCACAGATACGCAGTATTTT,CASSQAPLGTSTDTQYF,NA,NA,17,TRBV14,TRBJ2-3
TGTGCCTGGAAGGCCCCCGGGACTAGTATCAATGAGCAGTTCTTC,CAWKAPGTSINEQFF,NA,TRBD2,15,TRBV30,TRBJ2-1
TGTGCCACCAGCAGGGGACAGGGGCGGGACGAGCAGTACTTC,CATSRGQGRDEQYF,many,TRBD1,14,TRBV15,TRBJ2-7
TGTGCCAGCAGCCGCTACGGCTACACCTTC,CASSRYGYTF,NA,NA,10,TRBV7-2,TRBJ1-2
TGTGCCAGCAGCCGGGGGGGAGGGGAGAGTGGCTACACCTTC,CASSRGGGESGYTF,NA,NA,14,TRBV4-2,TRBJ1-2
TGTGCCAGCAGGGTTGAGGCGTCCAATGAGCAGTTCTTC,CASRVEASNEQFF,NA,NA,13,TRBV2,TRBJ2-1
TGTGCCAGCAGTTTTGCGGGGCCGTCACCCCTCCACTTT,CASSFAGPSPLHF,NA,NA,13,TRBV27,TRBJ1-6
TGTGCCAGCAGTGAAGGGGGGGGCGGACAGCCCCAGCATTTT,CASSEGGGGQPQHF,NA,NA,14,TRBV6-1,TRBJ1-5
TGCGCCAGCAGTCCCGACAGGGGATATCGGGGGGAGCTGTTTTTT,CASSPDRGYRGELFF,NA,TRBD1,15,TRBV5-1,TRBJ2-2
TGTGCTAGTTCTAGCGGGGAGAGGCGTACGCAGTATTTT,CASSSGERRTQYF,NA,TRBD2,13,TRBV12-5,TRBJ2-3
TGCGCCAGCAGCCCTCAAGCGGATTTGAACACTGAAGCTTTCTTT,CASSPQADLNTEAFF,NA,NA,15,TRBV5-1,TRBJ1-1
TGCGCCAGCAGTCCAGCCCCAGCGAGCTCCTATAATTCACCCCTCCACTTT,CASSPAPASSYNSPLHF,NA,NA,17,TRBV5-1,TRBJ1-6
TGTGCCAGCAGTTACCGGACTAGCAAGTACAATGAGCAGTTCTTC,CASSYRTSKYNEQFF,NA,TRBD2,15,TRBV6-5,TRBJ2-1
TGTGCCAGCAGTGAGTGGACAGGGAGTATATACCAGCCCCAGCATTTT,CASSEWTGSIYQPQHF,NA,TRBD1,16,TRBV6-1,TRBJ1-5
TGTGCCAGCAGCTCTCAGGGGGGTGACTTCCAAGAGACCCAGTACTTC,CASSSQGGDFQETQYF,NA,NA,16,TRBV7-6,TRBJ2-5
TGTGCCAGCAGCTATGTCACAGGTTTCCTCTATGGCTACACCTTC,CASSYVTGFLYGYTF,NA,NA,15,TRBV11-2,TRBJ1-2
TGTGCCAGCTCACTCCCGGGGAGAGGTAATGAAAAACTGTTTTTT,CASSLPGRGNEKLFF,NA,NA,15,TRBV18,TRBJ1-4
TGTGCCAGCAGAAGGAACGGGGGAGGGCAGTACTTC,CASRRNGGGQYF,NA,NA,12,TRBV3-1/TRBV3-2,TRBJ2-7
TGTGCCAGCAGCGACAACAGGGCAAGTTCGGGCTACACCTTC,CASSDNRASSGYTF,NA,NA,14,TRBV9,TRBJ1-2
TGTGCCAGCCCGATTTCGACAGTCTATGGCTACACCTTC,CASPISTVYGYTF,NA,NA,13,TRBV6-4,TRBJ1-2
TGTGCCAGCAGTTCGGGACAGCCCAATGGCTACACCTTC,CASSSGQPNGYTF,NA,TRBD1,13,TRBV27,TRBJ1-2
TGTGCCAGCAGCAAAGCGTCCGAGAGGGTCCAAGAGACCCAGTACTTC,CASSKASERVQETQYF,NA,NA,16,TRBV21-1,TRBJ2-5
TGTGCCAGCAGTCCTCCTGAGGATACGCAGTATTTT,CASSPPEDTQYF,NA,NA,12,TRBV6-5,TRBJ2-3
TGCGCCAGCAGTGGTCAAGGGGGATATCCGCTGTTTTTT,CASSGQGGYPLFF,NA,NA,13,TRBV5-1,TRBJ1-4
TGCGCCAGCGGGTCGACAGGTTCTGGCTACACCTTC,CASGSTGSGYTF,NA,NA,12,TRBV4-1,TRBJ1-2
TGTGCCACAGGGGGGTGGGATAAGACCCAGTACTTC,CATGGWDKTQYF,NA,NA,12,TRBV19,TRBJ2-5
TGTGCCACCAGGGAGACAGGGGGTAGCAATCAGCCCCAGCATTTT,CATRETGGSNQPQHF,once,TRBD1,15,TRBV15,TRBJ1-5
TGTGCCAGTAGTATAGGCAGGGGGCCGGGTTCAGATACGCAGTATTTT,CASSIGRGPGSDTQYF,NA,TRBD1,16,TRBV19,TRBJ2-3